This is a list of T cell receptor beta chains from one sample in a study of siplizumab effects on memory and regulatory T cells. Some clones are missing from TCRdb's copy, which holds only in-frame ones; the method was immunoSEQ multiplex PCR. The sample holds about 100,000 clones, about 91% seen once. The sample was CD4+ T cells sorted from blood. Receptor source: a human donor in good health. Both conserved end residues are part of each CDR3.

CDR3: CASSHQGHQGYTF; V: TRBV28
CDR3: CASALGTPDNSPLHF; V: TRBV10-1
CDR3: CASSLGTQGNTIYF; V: TRBV5-1
CDR3: CASSRTGSTGELFF; V: TRBV5-4
CDR3: CASGTGAQYGYTF; V: TRBV6-5
CDR3: CASSRGGAHNEQFF; V: TRBV5-1
CDR3: CALGGTAGHEQYF; V: TRBV28
CDR3: CASSEAFLTGQPQHF; V: TRBV6-1
CDR3: CASRTGNNQPQHF; V: TRBV5-1
CDR3: CASSLTRELSYNEQFF; V: TRBV7-3
CDR3: CASSYSRGDTEAFF; V: TRBV6-5
CDR3: CASGDYNSPLHF; V: TRBV12-5
CDR3: CASSQEERKPTYEQYF; V: TRBV4-2
CDR3: CASSLVAGGPQETQYF; V: TRBV7-9
CDR3: CASTGRGSYEQYF; V: TRBV19
CDR3: CASSLGAGWAFF; V: TRBV5-1
CDR3: CASSIVARAGANVLTF; V: TRBV19
CDR3: CASSGTGNGYTF; V: TRBV25-1
CDR3: CASSLGQVEYSNQPQHF; V: TRBV7-2
CDR3: CASSLAGSDLSYEQYF; V: TRBV7-2
CDR3: CASSLGGGSPYEQYF; V: TRBV5-6
CDR3: CASSLGGQGRYNSPLHF; V: TRBV27
CDR3: CASSLSGEKLFF; V: TRBV28
CDR3: CASITGGRKAEAFF; V: TRBV28
CDR3: CAISPSDYEQYF; V: TRBV10-3
CDR3: CASRGSGSSFGSYNSPLHF; V: TRBV7-9
CDR3: CATSIGLQNTEAFF; V: TRBV15
CDR3: CASSQTEVGEKLFF; V: TRBV18
CDR3: CASSLVTGDYEQYF; V: TRBV7-2
CDR3: CASSHGTGSNQPQHF; V: TRBV7-8
CDR3: CASSFPGQVASYEQYF; V: TRBV6-6
CDR3: CASTIRQGIYEQYF; V: TRBV6-5
CDR3: CASSLVNSPLHF; V: TRBV6-5
CDR3: CASRGSGGSKNEQFF; V: TRBV5-1
CDR3: CASSTGTSGGLTQYF; V: TRBV5-1
CDR3: CATSTSSGGWNEQFF; V: TRBV15
CDR3: CASSPGGDYGYTF; V: TRBV4-3
CDR3: CASSVEGSRGTNEKLFF; V: TRBV9
CDR3: CASSPQIQAFF; V: TRBV7-9
CDR3: CASSEFGEQYF; V: TRBV25-1
CDR3: CAISEDSRNSNQPQHF; V: TRBV10-3
CDR3: CASSEGSGGPTDTQYF; V: TRBV7-2
CDR3: CAISVPATDTQYF; V: TRBV10-3
CDR3: CASSNAVGENSPLHF; V: TRBV9
CDR3: CASRPGPVNTEAFF; V: TRBV5-6
CDR3: CASSLAGTGFVSDTQYF; V: TRBV7-8
CDR3: CASKGYSNQPQHF; V: TRBV2
CDR3: CASRATRGFEAFF; V: TRBV2
CDR3: CASSLPQANSPLHF; V: TRBV5-1
CDR3: CAWSSGGDSYEQYF; V: TRBV30
CDR3: CASASGNTDTQYF; V: TRBV7-9